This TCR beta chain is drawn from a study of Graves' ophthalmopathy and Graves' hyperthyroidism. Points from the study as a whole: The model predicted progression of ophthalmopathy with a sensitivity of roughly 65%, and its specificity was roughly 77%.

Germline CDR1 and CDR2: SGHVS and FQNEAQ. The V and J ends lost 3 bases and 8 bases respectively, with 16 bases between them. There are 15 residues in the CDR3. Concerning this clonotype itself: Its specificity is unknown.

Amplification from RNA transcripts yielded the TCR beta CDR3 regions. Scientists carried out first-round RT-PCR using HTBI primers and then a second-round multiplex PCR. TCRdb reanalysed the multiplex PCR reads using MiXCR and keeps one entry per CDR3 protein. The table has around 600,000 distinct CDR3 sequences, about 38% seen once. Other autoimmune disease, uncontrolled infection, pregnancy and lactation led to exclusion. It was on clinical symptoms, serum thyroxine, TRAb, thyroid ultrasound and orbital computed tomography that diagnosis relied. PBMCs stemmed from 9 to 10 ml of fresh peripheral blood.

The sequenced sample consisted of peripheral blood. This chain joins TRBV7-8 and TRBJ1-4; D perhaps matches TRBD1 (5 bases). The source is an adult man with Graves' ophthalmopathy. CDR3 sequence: CASSLFGGAGEKLFF. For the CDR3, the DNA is TGTGCCAGCAGCTTGTTTGGAGGGGCAGGGGAAAAACTGTTTTTT. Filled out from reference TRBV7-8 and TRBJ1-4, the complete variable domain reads GAGVSQSPRYKVAKRGQDVALRCDPISGHVSLFWYQQALGQGPEFLTYFQNEAQLDKSGLPSDRFFAERPEGSVSTLKIQRTQQEDSAVYLCASSLFGGAGEKLFFGSGTQLSVL.